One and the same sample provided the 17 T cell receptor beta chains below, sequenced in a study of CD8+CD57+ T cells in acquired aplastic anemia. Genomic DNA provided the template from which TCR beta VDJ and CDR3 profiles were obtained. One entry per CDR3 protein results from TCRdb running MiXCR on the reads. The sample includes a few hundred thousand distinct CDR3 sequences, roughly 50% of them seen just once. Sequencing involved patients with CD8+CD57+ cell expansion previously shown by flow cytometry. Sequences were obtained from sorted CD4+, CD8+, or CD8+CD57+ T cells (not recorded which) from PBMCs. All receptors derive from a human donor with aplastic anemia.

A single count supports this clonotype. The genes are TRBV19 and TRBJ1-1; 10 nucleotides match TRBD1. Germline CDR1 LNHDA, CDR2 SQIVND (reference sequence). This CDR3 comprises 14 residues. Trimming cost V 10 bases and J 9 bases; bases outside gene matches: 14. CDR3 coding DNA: TGTGCCACCGTATTGGGACAGGGGAATAGAAAAGCTTTCTTT. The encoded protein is CATVLGQGNRKAFF.

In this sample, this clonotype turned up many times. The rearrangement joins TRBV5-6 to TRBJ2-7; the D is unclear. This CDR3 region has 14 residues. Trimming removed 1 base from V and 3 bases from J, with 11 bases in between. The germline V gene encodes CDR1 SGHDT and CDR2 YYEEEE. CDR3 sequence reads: CASSLRFGVYEQYF. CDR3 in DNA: TGTGCCAGCAGCTTGAGGTTCGGCGTCTACGAGCAGTACTTC.

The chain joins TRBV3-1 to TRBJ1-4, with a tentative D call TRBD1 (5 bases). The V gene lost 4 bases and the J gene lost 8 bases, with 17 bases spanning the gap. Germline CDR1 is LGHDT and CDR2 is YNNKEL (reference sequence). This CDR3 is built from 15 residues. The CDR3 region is CASSPGTPSREKLFF. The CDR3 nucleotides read TGTGCCAGCAGCCCCGGGACCCCCAGTCGGGAAAAACTGTTTTTT.

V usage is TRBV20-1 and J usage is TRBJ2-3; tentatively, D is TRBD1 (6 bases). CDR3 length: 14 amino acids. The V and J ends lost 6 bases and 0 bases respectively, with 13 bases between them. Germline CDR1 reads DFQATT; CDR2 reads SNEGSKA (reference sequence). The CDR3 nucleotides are TGCAGTGCGTTCGGACAGACTAGCACAGATACGCAGTATTTT. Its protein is CSAFGQTSTDTQYF.

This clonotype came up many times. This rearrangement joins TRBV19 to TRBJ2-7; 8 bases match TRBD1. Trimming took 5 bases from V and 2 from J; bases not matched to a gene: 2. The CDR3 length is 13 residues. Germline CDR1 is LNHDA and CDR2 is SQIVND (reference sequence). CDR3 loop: CASSQQGAYEQYF. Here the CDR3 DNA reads TGTGCCAGTAGTCAACAGGGGGCCTACGAGCAGTACTTC.

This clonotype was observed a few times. CDR3: CASSPRGEIGNGYTF. CDR3 sequence (DNA): TGTGCCAGCAGCCCCCGGGGTGAAATTGGTAATGGCTACACCTTC. The rearrangement links TRBV3-1 to TRBJ1-2; D is uncertain. The CDR3 runs 15 residues. V lost 4 bases, J lost 6 bases, and 18 bases lay in between. Looked up from germline, CDR1 is LGHDT and CDR2 is YNNKEL (reference sequence). Full variable domain (outside the CDR3, taken from reference TRBV3-1 and TRBJ1-2): DTAVSQTPKYLVTQMGNDKSIKCEQNLGHDTMYWYKQDSKKFLKIMFSYNNKELIINETVPNRFSPKSPDKAHLNLHINSLELGDSAVYFCASSPRGEIGNGYTFGSGTRLTVV.

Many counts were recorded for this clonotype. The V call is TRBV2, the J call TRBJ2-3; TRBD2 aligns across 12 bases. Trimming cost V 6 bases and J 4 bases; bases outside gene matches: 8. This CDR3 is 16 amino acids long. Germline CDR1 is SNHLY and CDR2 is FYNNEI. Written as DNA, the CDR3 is TGTGCCAGCAGGCCAGGGGCTAGCGGGGGGGCAGATACGCAGTATTTT. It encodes CASRPGASGGADTQYF.

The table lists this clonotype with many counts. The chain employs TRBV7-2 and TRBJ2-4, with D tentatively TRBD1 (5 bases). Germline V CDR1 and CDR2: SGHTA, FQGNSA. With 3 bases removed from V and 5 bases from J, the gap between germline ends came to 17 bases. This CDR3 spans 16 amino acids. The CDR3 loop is CASSLGPKGDENIQYF. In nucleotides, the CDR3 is TGTGCCAGCAGCTTGGGGCCAAAAGGGGATGAAAACATTCAGTACTTC.

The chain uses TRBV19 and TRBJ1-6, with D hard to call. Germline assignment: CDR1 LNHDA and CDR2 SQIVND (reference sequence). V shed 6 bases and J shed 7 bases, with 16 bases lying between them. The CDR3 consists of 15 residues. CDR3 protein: CASSGYEKGNSPLHF. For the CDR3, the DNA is TGTGCCAGTAGCGGTTACGAAAAGGGCAATTCACCCCTCCACTTT.

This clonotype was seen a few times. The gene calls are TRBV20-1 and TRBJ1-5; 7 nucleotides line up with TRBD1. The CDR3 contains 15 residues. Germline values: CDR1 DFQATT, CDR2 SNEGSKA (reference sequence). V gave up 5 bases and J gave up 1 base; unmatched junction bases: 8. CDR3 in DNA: TGCAGTGCTTGGGGAAAGGGGGCGAGCAATCAGCCCCAGCATTTT. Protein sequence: CSAWGKGASNQPQHF.

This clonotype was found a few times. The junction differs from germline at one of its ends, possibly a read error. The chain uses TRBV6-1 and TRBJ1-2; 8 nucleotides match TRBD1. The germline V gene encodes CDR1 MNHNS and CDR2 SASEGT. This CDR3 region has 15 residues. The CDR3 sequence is CASSVSQGARYGYAF. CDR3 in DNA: TGTGCCAGCAGTGTGTCCCAGGGGGCCCGCTATGGCTACGCCTTC.

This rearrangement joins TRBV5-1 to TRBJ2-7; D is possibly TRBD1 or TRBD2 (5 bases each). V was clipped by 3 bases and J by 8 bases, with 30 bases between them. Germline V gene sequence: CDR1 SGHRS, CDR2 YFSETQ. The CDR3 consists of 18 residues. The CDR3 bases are TGCGCCAGCAGCTCGGCCTTCGGGACCACCAACAGCGACGGGAAGCAGTACTTC. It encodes CASSSAFGTTNSDGKQYF.

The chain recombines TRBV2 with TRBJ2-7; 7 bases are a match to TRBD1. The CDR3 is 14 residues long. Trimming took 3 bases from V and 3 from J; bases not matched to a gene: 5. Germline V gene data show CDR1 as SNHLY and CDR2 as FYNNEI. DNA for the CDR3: TGTGCCAGCAGTGATCAGGGGGACCACTACGAGCAGTACTTC. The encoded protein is CASSDQGDHYEQYF. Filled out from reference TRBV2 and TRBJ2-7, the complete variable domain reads EPEVTQTPSHQVTQMGQEVILRCVPISNHLYFYWYRQILGQKVEFLVSFYNNEISEKSEIFDDQFSVERPDGSNFTLKIRSTKLEDSAMYFCASSDQGDHYEQYFGPGTRLTVT.

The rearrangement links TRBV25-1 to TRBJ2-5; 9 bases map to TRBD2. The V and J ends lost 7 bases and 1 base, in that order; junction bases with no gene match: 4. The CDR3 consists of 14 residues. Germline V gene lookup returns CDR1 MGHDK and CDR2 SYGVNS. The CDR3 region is CASTGGGAQETQYF. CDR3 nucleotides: TGTGCCAGCACCGGCGGGGGGGCCCAAGAGACCCAGTACTTC.

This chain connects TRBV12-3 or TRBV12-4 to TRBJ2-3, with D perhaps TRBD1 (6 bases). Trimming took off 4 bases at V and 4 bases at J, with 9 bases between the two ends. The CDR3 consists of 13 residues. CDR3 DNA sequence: TGTGCCAGCAGTTCCAGGGGAGCAGATACGCAGTATTTT. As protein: CASSSRGADTQYF.

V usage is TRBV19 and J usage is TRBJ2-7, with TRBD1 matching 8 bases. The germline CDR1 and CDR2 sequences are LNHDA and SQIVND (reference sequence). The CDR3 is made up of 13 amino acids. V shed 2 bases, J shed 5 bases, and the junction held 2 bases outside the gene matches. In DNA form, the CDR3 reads TGTGCCAGTAGTATAAAACAGGGGGACGAGCAGTACGTC. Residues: CASSIKQGDEQYV.

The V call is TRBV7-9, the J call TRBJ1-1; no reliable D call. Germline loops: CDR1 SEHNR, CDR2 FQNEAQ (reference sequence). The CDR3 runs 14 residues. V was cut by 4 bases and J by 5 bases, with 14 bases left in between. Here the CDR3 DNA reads TGTGCCAGCAGCTCTAAGTCGGGGAGGACTGAAGCTTTCTTT. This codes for CASSSKSGRTEAFF.